Reported below is one TCR beta chain. Its specificity is not known. The data originate from a study of chemoradiotherapy in HPV16-positive cancers. Study-level background: Candidate HPV-specific clones and shared TCR motifs came from a couple of HPV16-positive patients. Overall study findings and caveats: Only a couple of HPV16-positive patients supplied the functional HPV-specificity definition. Candidate HPV-specific clones and E7-related TCR motifs grew in tumor during treatment.

Only in-frame clones appear in the TCRdb table, and some are missing; sequencing was by immunoSEQ multiplex PCR. The sample includes roughly 29,000 clones, approximately 90% of them seen just once. Trimming removed 3 bases from V and 5 bases from J, with 10 bases in between. The CDR3 consists of 13 residues. Germline V gene data show CDR1 as MDHEN and CDR2 as SYDVKM. Over chemoradiotherapy, repertoires were sampled more than once. The input for sequencing was blood, taken from a patient who underwent chemoradiotherapy. V is TRBV28 and J is TRBJ2-5; a weak D match, TRBD2 (5 bases). The receptor comes from a human donor with HPV-associated anogenital cancer. In nucleotides, the CDR3 is TGTGCCAGCAGTTTTCGGGGAGTGGAGACCCAGTACTTC. Protein product: CASSFRGVETQYF.